This TCR beta chain is from a study of cytomegalovirus exposure and HLA in healthy donors. Whole-study results and caveats: Differences between HLA loci emerged in a later analysis of TCR association rates, with DRB1 most and HLA-C fewest. Later analysis associated a missense DCLRE1C variant with TCR beta V- and J-gene trimming.

PCR primers comprised 60 Vbeta and 13 Jbeta primers. TCRdb's table, derived via immunoSEQ multiplex PCR, lists solely in-frame clones and lacks some. The sample yields about 120,000 clones, 60% to 85% seen once. On this clone: The antigen remains undetermined.

Each of the donors was a healthy bone marrow donor. Donors likely had unrecorded immune exposures despite being nominally healthy when sampled. Germline CDR1 MNHNS, CDR2 SASEGT. This CDR3 is 12 amino acids long. Sequencing input: PBMCs. This TCR came from a female donor in good health and CMV-seronegative. The V gene is TRBV6-1, the J gene TRBJ2-5; possible D gene TRBD1, 5 bases. The DNA matches TRBJ2-7 better at its end, which makes the J call doubtful. The CDR3 coding sequence is TGTGCCAGCAGTGCCGACAGATACGAGCAGTACTTC. Its protein product is CASSADRYEQYF.